A single sample is the source of the 12 T cell receptor beta chains below, sequenced in a study of blood T cell repertoires in COVID-19. Assay: immunoSEQ multiplex PCR; the TCRdb copy retains only in-frame clones and omits some. The table includes fewer than 50,000 clones, around 90% detected once. Source material: peripheral blood. Receptors originate from a man aged 55 to 70 with COVID-19, enrolled during active disease.

In regard to this clone: At one boundary the junction diverges from the germline segment, which might be a read error. V gene TRBV6-6 combines with J gene TRBJ2-7, with D unresolved. There are 11 residues in the CDR3. Germline values: CDR1 MNHNY, CDR2 SVGAGI (reference sequence). The CDR3 sequence is CASSSSDEQYF. The CDR3 DNA is TGTGCCAGCAGTTCCTCCGACGAGCAGTACTTC.

The table lists this clone with a count of one. CDR3 residues: CASSLHLRGSYNSPLHF. The CDR3 DNA reads TGCGCCAGCAGCCTCCACCTTAGGGGCTCCTATAATTCACCCCTCCACTTT. This chain joins TRBV5-1 and TRBJ1-6; possible D gene TRBD1, 5 bases. The germline V and J ends were trimmed by 4 bases and 0 bases, with 14 bases remaining between them. There are 17 residues in the CDR3. Germline loops: CDR1 SGHRS, CDR2 YFSETQ.

The chain combines TRBV19 with TRBJ2-7, with D possibly matching TRBD2 (6 bases). V was trimmed by 3 bases and J by 2 bases, leaving 14 bases between them. The CDR3 has 15 amino acids. Germline V CDR1 and CDR2: LNHDA, SQIVND (reference sequence). CDR3 coding DNA: TGTGCCAGTAGTATGGAACTAGCTAATCCCTACGAGCAGTACTTC. Translation: CASSMELANPYEQYF.

The V and J genes are TRBV13 and TRBJ2-7; TRBD1 is a possible D gene (5 bases). Germline V gene lookup returns CDR1 PRHDT and CDR2 FYEKMQ (reference sequence). Trimming cost V 6 bases and J 7 bases, with 16 bases left between them. The CDR3 covers 13 residues. In nucleotides, the CDR3 is TGTGCCAGCAGTATAGGGGTGAGGACGGAGCAGTACTTC. Its translation: CASSIGVRTEQYF.

The V and J genes are TRBV30 and TRBJ1-2; D call uncertain. Germline V CDR1 and CDR2: GTSNPN, SVGIG (reference sequence). The CDR3 has 12 amino acids. V gave up 2 bases and J gave up 1 base, with 5 bases separating them. CDR3 region: CAWSSVNYGYTF. Written as DNA, the CDR3 is TGTGCCTGGAGTTCGGTTAACTATGGCTACACCTTC.

The rearrangement links TRBV29-1 to TRBJ2-7; TRBD2 agrees at 12 bases. Trimming cost V 4 bases and J 3 bases; bases outside gene matches: 7. This CDR3 is 15 amino acids long. Germline CDR1 and CDR2: SQVTM and ANQGSEA. CDR3: CSVVLAGGDFYEQYF. The CDR3 DNA is TGCAGCGTTGTTCTAGCGGGAGGGGATTTCTACGAGCAGTACTTC.

The chain recombines TRBV11-3 with TRBJ2-1, with unresolved D. Germline CDR1 reads SGHNT; CDR2 reads YENEEA. CDR3 length equals 15 residues. V lost 5 bases and J lost 0, with 11 bases in between. The CDR3 here is CASSGPPNSYNEQFF. DNA of the CDR3: TGTGCCAGCAGCGGCCCTCCCAACTCCTACAATGAGCAGTTCTTC.

V is TRBV28 and J is TRBJ1-2; no definite D call. The V and J ends lost 4 bases and 7 bases respectively, with 13 bases between them. CDR3 size: 13 residues. The germline V gene has CDR1 MDHEN and CDR2 SYDVKM. CDR3 coding DNA: TGTGCCAGCAGTTCCCACCCTACCTGTGGCTACACCTTC. It yields the protein CASSSHPTCGYTF.

The CDR3 sequence is CASSQDRASNTEAFF. Here the CDR3 DNA reads TGTGCCAGCAGTCAAGACAGGGCTTCGAACACTGAAGCTTTCTTT. The chain is built from TRBV7-2 and TRBJ1-1, with 7 bases fitting TRBD1. The V and J ends lost 6 bases and 1 base, in that order; junction bases with no gene match: 8. The length of the CDR3 is 15 residues. Germline V CDR1 and CDR2: SGHTA, FQGNSA.

The chain has TRBV5-4 and TRBJ2-7, with 9 bases matching TRBD1. Germline V gene sequence: CDR1 SGHNT, CDR2 YYREEE (reference sequence). J gave up 4 bases and V 2 bases, and 10 bases lay outside the gene matches. The CDR3 has 16 amino acids. The CDR3 DNA reads as TGTGCCAGCAGCTTTCGTTTAGAGGACAGGGGATACGAGCAGTACTTC. Translation gives CASSFRLEDRGYEQYF.

The chain has TRBV12-5 and TRBJ2-3; D gene unclear. The CDR3 length is 13 residues. V was trimmed by 0 bases and J by 4 bases, leaving 5 bases between them. In germline, CDR1 is LGHNT, CDR2 FRNRAP. The CDR3 sequence: CASGLVQADTQYF. The DNA of the CDR3 is TGTGCTAGTGGTTTGGTACAAGCAGATACGCAGTATTTT.

The chain is built from TRBV4-2 and TRBJ1-2, with 7 bases that match TRBD1. Trimming at V came to 0 bases and at J to 4 bases, leaving 5 bases not matched to a gene. The CDR3 runs to 15 residues. Per germline, CDR1 LGHNA and CDR2 YNFKEQ. The chain's CDR3 is CASSQEARGSYGYTF. In DNA, the CDR3 is TGTGCCAGCAGCCAAGAGGCCAGGGGGTCCTATGGCTACACCTTC.